Listed here are 11 T cell receptor beta chains from one sample, sequenced in a study of siplizumab effects on memory and regulatory T cells. Libraries were prepared by immunoSEQ multiplex PCR; TCRdb keeps only in-frame clonotypes and omits some of them. Counted here are tens of thousands of clones, around 97% occurring once; the ten biggest clones make up 0.55% to 0.65%. Source material: naive CD4+ T cells sorted from blood. Receptor source: a human donor in good health.

As DNA, the CDR3 is TGTGCCAGCACCACCCGGGCCCCTAATGAAAAACTGTTTTTT. This gives the protein CASTTRAPNEKLFF. V is TRBV27 and J is TRBJ1-4; D is unclear. The V gene's germline CDR1 is MNHEY and CDR2 SMNVEV (reference sequence). The CDR3 is made up of 14 amino acids. V lost 7 bases and J lost 3, with 12 bases in between.

This chain links TRBV5-1 with TRBJ2-2; D is tentatively TRBD1 or TRBD2 (6 bases each). CDR1 and CDR2 from the germline V gene are SGHRS and YFSETQ. This CDR3 region has 17 residues. Trimming cost V 4 bases and J 1 base, with 17 bases left between them. The CDR3 protein is CASSPPGAQMNTGELFF. The CDR3 region has the DNA TGCGCCAGCAGCCCTCCGGGGGCACAGATGAACACCGGGGAGCTGTTTTTT.

This clone occurred once. The chain employs TRBV30 and TRBJ1-3; 10 nucleotides agree with TRBD1. The CDR3 consists of 17 residues. Trimming removed 4 bases from V and 0 bases from J; junction bases left unmatched: 9. Germline V CDR1 and CDR2: GTSNPN, SVGIG (reference sequence). The CDR3 DNA reads TGTGCCTGGAACCGGGACAGGGGTTCCATCTCTGGAAACACCATATATTTT. This codes for CAWNRDRGSISGNTIYF.

The chain carries TRBV6-5 and TRBJ2-7; no definite D call. The CDR3 covers 14 residues. Germline CDR1 reads MNHEY; CDR2 reads SVGAGI. Trimming took 6 bases from V and 3 from J, leaving 15 bases between them. The CDR3 is CASSARSLGYEQYF. As DNA, the CDR3 is TGTGCCAGCAGCGCACGATCTTTAGGCTACGAGCAGTACTTC.

This clone appeared once. This chain uses TRBV5-8 with TRBJ2-7; D is perhaps TRBD2 (5 bases). Looked up from germline, CDR1 is SGHTS and CDR2 is YDEGEE. The CDR3 sequence is 15 residues long. V lost 3 bases, J lost 4 bases, and 17 bases lay in between. The CDR3 nucleotides read TGTGCCAGCAGCTCGGACGGGCGGGCCTTGTACGAGCAGTACTTC. It codes for CASSSDGRALYEQYF.

V is TRBV30 and J is TRBJ1-1, with D perhaps TRBD1 (6 bases). Germline CDR1 reads GTSNPN; CDR2 reads SVGIG (reference sequence). Deletions cut 4 bases from V and 4 bases from J, with 19 bases between. The CDR3 extends over 15 amino acids. CDR3 nucleotides: TGTGCCTGGAAATGGTGGGGGGCGCGGAGCACTGAAGCTTTCTTT. This translates into CAWKWWGARSTEAFF.

V gene TRBV27 combines with J gene TRBJ2-1; the D call may be TRBD1 or TRBD2 (5 bases each). The V end was cut by 4 bases, the J end by 1 base, with 14 bases between. Germline V gene lookup returns CDR1 MNHEY and CDR2 SMNVEV (reference sequence). This CDR3 has 16 residues. The CDR3 loop is CASSYLVEGSYNEQFF. DNA of the CDR3: TGTGCCAGCAGTTATCTCGTCGAGGGGTCCTACAATGAGCAGTTCTTC.

The CDR3 here is CASSVRDGNTGELFF. The CDR3 region has the DNA TGTGCCAGCAGCGTCCGGGACGGGAACACCGGGGAGCTGTTTTTT. The V gene is TRBV9, the J gene TRBJ2-2; D tentatively fits TRBD1 or TRBD2 (5 bases each). Germline V gene data show CDR1 as SGDLS and CDR2 as YYNGEE. V dropped 2 bases and J dropped 1 base, with 9 bases sitting between them. This CDR3 has 15 residues.

V usage is TRBV18 and J usage is TRBJ2-7; D is uncertain. Germline loops: CDR1 KGHSH, CDR2 LQKENI. The germline V and J ends were trimmed by 4 bases and 6 bases, with 16 bases remaining between them. The CDR3 extends over 14 amino acids. The CDR3 bases are TGTGCCAGCTCACTGAACCGGGCCGGCGGCGAGCAGTACTTC. Residues: CASSLNRAGGEQYF.

CDR3 region: CASSPRRAANYGYTF. The DNA for the CDR3 is TGTGCCAGCAGTCCAAGGCGGGCGGCTAACTATGGCTACACCTTC. This chain uses TRBV28 with TRBJ1-2; D ambiguous. V was cut by 5 bases and J by 0 bases, with 13 bases left in between. Germline V gene lookup returns CDR1 MDHEN and CDR2 SYDVKM. CDR3 length: 15 amino acids.

The chain uses TRBV4-1 and TRBJ2-1, with 8 bases aligning to TRBD2. Germline trimming cut 0 bases from V and 2 bases from J; bases unmatched to any gene: 6. Germline CDR1 and CDR2: MGHRA and YSYEKL. The CDR3 runs 17 residues. Here the CDR3 DNA reads TGCGCCAGCAGCCAAGAGAAAAGCGGGAGACCCTACAATGAGCAGTTCTTC. Its protein is CASSQEKSGRPYNEQFF.